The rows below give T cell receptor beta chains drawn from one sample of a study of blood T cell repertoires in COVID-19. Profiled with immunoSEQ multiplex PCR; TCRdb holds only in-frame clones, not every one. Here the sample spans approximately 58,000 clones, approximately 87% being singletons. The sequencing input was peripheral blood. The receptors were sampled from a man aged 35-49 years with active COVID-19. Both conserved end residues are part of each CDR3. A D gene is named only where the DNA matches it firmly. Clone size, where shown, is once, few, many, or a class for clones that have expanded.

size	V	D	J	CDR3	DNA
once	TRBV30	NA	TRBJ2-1	CAWSVRGIYNEQFF	TGTGCCTGGAGTGTACGCGGTATCTACAATGAGCAGTTCTTC
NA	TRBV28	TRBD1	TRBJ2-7	CASSPGTGRHEQYF	TGTGCCAGCAGCCCCGGGACAGGGAGGCACGAGCAGTACTTC
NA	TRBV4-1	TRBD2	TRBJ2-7	CASSRQRGQDWTSGSYEQYF	TGCGCCAGCAGCCGCCAAAGGGGGCAGGACTGGACTAGCGGGAGTTATGAGCAGTACTTC
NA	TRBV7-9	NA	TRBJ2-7	CASSEQGQRTYEQYF	TGTGCCAGCAGCGAGCAGGGGCAGCGCACCTACGAGCAGTACTTC
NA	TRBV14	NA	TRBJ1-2	CASSQATAGYTF	TGTGCCAGCAGCCAAGCAACAGCTGGCTACACCTTC
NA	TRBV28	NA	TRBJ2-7	CASGLRDTYYEQYF	TGTGCCAGTGGCCTGAGGGACACATACTACGAGCAGTACTTC
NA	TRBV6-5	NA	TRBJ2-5	CASSYAVFRVGETQYF	TGTGCCAGCAGTTACGCCGTATTCAGGGTTGGAGAGACCCAGTACTTC
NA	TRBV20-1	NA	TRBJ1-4	CSASHDRTGEKLFF	TGCAGTGCTAGTCACGACAGGACGGGTGAAAAACTGTTTTTT
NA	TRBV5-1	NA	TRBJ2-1	CASGWGLLTNEQFF	TGCGCCAGCGGGTGGGGCCTCCTGACCAATGAGCAGTTCTTC
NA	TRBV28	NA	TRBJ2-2	CASRATTGELFF	TGTGCCAGCAGGGCAACGACCGGGGAGCTGTTTTTT
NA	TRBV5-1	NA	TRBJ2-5	CASSLAGYRAETQYF	TGCGCCAGCAGCTTGGCCGGGTACAGGGCGGAGACCCAGTACTTC
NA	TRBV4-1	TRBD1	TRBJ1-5	CASFRTGGDQPQHF	TGCGCCAGCTTCCGGACAGGGGGCGATCAGCCCCAGCATTTT
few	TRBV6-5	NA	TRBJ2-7	CASSYRLDAYEQYF	TGTGCCAGCAGTTACAGGCTAGACGCCTACGAGCAGTACTTC
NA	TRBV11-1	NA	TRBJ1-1	CASSLGADSLNTEAFF	TGTGCCAGCAGCTTAGGGGCCGACAGCCTGAACACTGAAGCTTTCTTT
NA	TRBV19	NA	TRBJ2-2	CASSPYRAGELFF	TGTGCCAGTAGTCCTTACCGGGCCGGGGAGCTGTTTTTT
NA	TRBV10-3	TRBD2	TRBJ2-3	CAIWAGGPQGGDTQYF	TGTGCCATCTGGGCGGGAGGGCCCCAAGGAGGAGATACGCAGTATTTT
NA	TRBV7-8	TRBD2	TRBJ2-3	CASSFPGTSGRAPSTDTQYF	TGTGCCAGCAGCTTTCCCGGGACTAGCGGGAGGGCCCCTAGCACAGATACGCAGTATTTT
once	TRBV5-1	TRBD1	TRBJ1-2	CASRRDSYNYGYTF	TGCGCCAGTCGCCGGGACAGCTACAACTATGGCTACACCTTC
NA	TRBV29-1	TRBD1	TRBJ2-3	CSVVTDREVDTQYF	TGCAGCGTTGTAACGGACAGGGAGGTAGATACGCAGTATTTT
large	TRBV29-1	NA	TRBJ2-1	CSVEIGNLVYNEQFF	TGCAGCGTTGAAATTGGAAACCTAGTATACAATGAGCAGTTCTTC
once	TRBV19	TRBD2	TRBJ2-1	CASSVVAGEPYNEQFF	TGTGCCAGTAGTGTCGTAGCGGGAGAGCCCTACAATGAGCAGTTCTTC
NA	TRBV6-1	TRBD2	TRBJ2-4	CASSEVGGDIQYF	TGTGCCAGCAGTGAAGTGGGGGGGGACATTCAGTACTTC
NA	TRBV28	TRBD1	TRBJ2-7	CASSWGRTGDEQYF	TGTGCCAGCAGCTGGGGGAGGACAGGGGACGAGCAGTACTTC
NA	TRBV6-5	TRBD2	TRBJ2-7	CASSYGLRGADEQYF	TGTGCCAGCAGTTACGGTTTGCGGGGGGCGGACGAGCAGTACTTC
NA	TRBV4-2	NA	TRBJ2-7	CASSHGGPETYEQYF	TGTGCCAGCAGCCACGGGGGACCTGAAACCTACGAGCAGTACTTC
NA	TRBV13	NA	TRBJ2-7	CASSLEGRAGMYEQYF	TGTGCCAGCAGCTTAGAAGGTCGGGCAGGGATGTACGAGCAGTACTTC
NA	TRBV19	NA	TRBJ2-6	CASSIERSRANVLTF	TGTGCCAGTAGTATAGAACGGTCTAGGGCCAACGTCCTGACTTTC
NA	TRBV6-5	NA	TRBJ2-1	CASRVASSPYNEQFF	TGTGCCAGCAGGGTGGCTAGTTCCCCCTACAATGAGCAGTTCTTC
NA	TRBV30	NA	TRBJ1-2	CAWSDVTGLAYGYTF	TGTGCCTGGAGTGATGTGACAGGCCTCGCTTATGGCTACACCTTC
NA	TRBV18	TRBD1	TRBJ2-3	CASSLRDRGRITDTQYF	TGTGCCAGCTCGCTAAGAGACAGGGGGCGCATCACAGATACGCAGTATTTT
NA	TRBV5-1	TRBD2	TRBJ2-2	CASSPLRGGTGELFF	TGCGCCAGCAGCCCACTGCGGGGAGGGACCGGGGAGCTGTTTTTT
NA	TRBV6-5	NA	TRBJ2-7	CASSYGQGGHEQYF	TGTGCCAGCAGTTACGGGCAGGGGGGCCACGAGCAGTACTTC
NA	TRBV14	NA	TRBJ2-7	CASSRGTGVGREQYF	TGTGCCAGCAGCCGGGGTACGGGAGTGGGAAGGGAGCAGTACTTC
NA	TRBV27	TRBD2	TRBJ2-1	CASSLAGGSNEQFF	TGTGCCAGCAGTTTAGCGGGAGGGTCCAATGAGCAGTTCTTC
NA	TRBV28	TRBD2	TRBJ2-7	CASSLLAGVGEQYF	TGTGCCAGCAGTTTACTAGCGGGAGTGGGCGAGCAGTACTTC
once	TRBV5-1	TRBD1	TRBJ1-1	CASSLAGQGNPEAFF	TGCGCCAGCAGCTTGGCGGGACAGGGGAACCCTGAAGCTTTCTTT
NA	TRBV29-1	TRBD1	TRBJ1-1	CSASGQGDAEAFF	TGCAGCGCCTCCGGACAGGGCGACGCTGAAGCTTTCTTT
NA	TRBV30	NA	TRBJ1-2	CAWSKRRQINYGYTF	TGTGCCTGGAGTAAACGCCGACAGATTAACTATGGCTACACCTTC
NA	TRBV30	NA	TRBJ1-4	CAWTHYRDEELFF	TGTGCCTGGACCCATTACAGGGACGAAGAACTGTTTTTT
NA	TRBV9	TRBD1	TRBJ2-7	CASSVAGQGTSYEQYF	TGTGCCAGCAGCGTAGCGGGACAGGGGACCTCCTACGAGCAGTACTTC
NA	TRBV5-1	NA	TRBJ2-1	CASSYPDYSYNEQFF	TGCGCCAGCAGCTACCCGGACTACTCCTACAATGAGCAGTTCTTC
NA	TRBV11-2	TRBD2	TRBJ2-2	CASSASGRASSTGELFF	TGTGCCAGCAGCGCTAGCGGGAGGGCCTCGAGCACCGGGGAGCTGTTTTTT
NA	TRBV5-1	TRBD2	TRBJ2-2	CASSRTSGSRNTGELFF	TGCGCCAGCAGCCGGACTAGCGGGAGTCGGAACACCGGGGAGCTGTTTTTT
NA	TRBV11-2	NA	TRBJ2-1	CASSLAPPRGTSYNEQFF	TGTGCCAGCAGCTTGGCCCCCCCTCGCGGGACTTCCTACAATGAGCAGTTCTTC
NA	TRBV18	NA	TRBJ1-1	CASSPVSGGTEAFF	TGTGCCAGCTCACCAGTGTCGGGTGGTACTGAAGCTTTCTTT
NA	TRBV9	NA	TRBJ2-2	CASSTITGPTGELFF	TGTGCCAGCAGTACTATTACAGGACCCACCGGGGAGCTGTTTTTT
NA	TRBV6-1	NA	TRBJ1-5	CASSELGLGGNQPQHF	TGTGCCAGCAGTGAACTGGGTTTGGGAGGGAATCAGCCCCAGCATTTT
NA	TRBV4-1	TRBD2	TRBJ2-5	CASSQVGTRGETQYF	TGCGCCAGCAGCCAAGTGGGGACTAGAGGAGAGACCCAGTACTTC
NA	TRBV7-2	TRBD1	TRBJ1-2	CASSPRTGGYGYTF	TGTGCCAGCAGCCCCCGGACAGGAGGGTATGGCTACACCTTC
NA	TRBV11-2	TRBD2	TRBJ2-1	CASMLAGGNEQFF	TGTGCCAGCATGCTAGCGGGAGGGAATGAGCAGTTCTTC
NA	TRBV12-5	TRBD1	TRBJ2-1	CASGLRTGAYNEQFF	TGTGCTAGTGGTTTGAGGACAGGGGCCTACAATGAGCAGTTCTTC
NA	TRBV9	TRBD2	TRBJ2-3	CASSVVAGPSTDTQYF	TGTGCCAGCAGCGTAGTAGCGGGCCCTAGCACAGATACGCAGTATTTT
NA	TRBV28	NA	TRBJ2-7	CASSLYVGYSYEQYF	TGTGCCAGCAGTTTATATGTGGGCTACTCCTACGAGCAGTACTTC
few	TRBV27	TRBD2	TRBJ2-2	CASSLRGANTGELFF	TGTGCCAGCAGTCTGCGGGGGGCGAACACCGGGGAGCTGTTTTTT
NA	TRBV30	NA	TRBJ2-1	CARRGAAREQFF	TGTGCCCGACGTGGTGCGGCCCGGGAGCAGTTCTTC
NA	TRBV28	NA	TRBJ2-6	CASSSYGQSGANVLTF	TGTGCCAGCAGTTCCTATGGACAATCTGGGGCCAACGTCCTGACTTTC
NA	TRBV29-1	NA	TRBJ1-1	CSVGHSNTEAFF	TGCAGCGTGGGACACTCGAACACTGAAGCTTTCTTT
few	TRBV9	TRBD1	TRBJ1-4	CASSARTGGIEKLFF	TGTGCCAGCAGCGCAAGGACAGGGGGAATTGAAAAACTGTTTTTT
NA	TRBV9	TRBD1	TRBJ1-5	CASSVGGQGNQPQHF	TGTGCCAGCAGCGTAGGAGGACAGGGCAATCAGCCCCAGCATTTT
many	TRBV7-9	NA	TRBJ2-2	CASTGSLANTGELFF	TGTGCCAGCACTGGTAGTCTAGCGAACACCGGGGAGCTGTTTTTT